This TCR beta chain was captured by sequencing in a study of CD8 T cells in ankylosing spondylitis. General study findings and limits: Researchers reportedly found disease-linked clones significantly enriched in matched ankylosing spondylitis synovial fluid. Disease-associated clones were CD8+ and fairly uncommon in peripheral blood. Certain motif variants had earlier appeared in reactive arthritis synovial fluid and blood.

Using quantitative 5'-RACE with molecular barcodes, the authors made TCR beta libraries. TCRdb reprocessed the 5' RACE reads with MiXCR, giving one entry per CDR3 protein. The sample carries about 220,000 distinct CDR3 sequences, about 11% recorded once. Many counts were recorded for this clonotype. Its antigen remains unknown. Per the germline V gene, CDR1 is SEHNR and CDR2 is FQNEAQ (reference sequence). CDR3 length: 12 residues. Trimming shortened V by 8 bases and J by 2 bases, and 10 bases separated the two germline ends. This sequence joins TRBV7-9 and TRBJ2-7; D is unclear. The specimen was blood, either unsorted or a sorted T cell fraction (not recorded which). The TCR was taken from a male donor with ankylosing spondylitis or in good health (not recorded which). DNA for the CDR3: TGTGCCAGCGGGGTTTGGACCTACGAGCAGTACTTC. This gives the protein CASGVWTYEQYF.